What follows are 10 T cell receptor beta chains derived from one specimen sequenced in a study of T cell repertoires in cytomegalovirus infection. MiXCR, run by TCRdb on the reads, gives a single entry per CDR3 protein. The sample has 900,000 to 950,000 distinct CDR3 sequences, around a third seen once. No antigens are known for them. Source: cultured CD8+ T cells from PBMCs, taken from culture after CMV antigen stimulation. These TCRs come from a human donor in good health (CMV status not recorded). Some clones in this sample may be carry-over from other donors' samples.

This chain joins TRBV6-8 and TRBJ2-3; D assignment may be TRBD1 or TRBD2 (6 bases each). There are 16 residues in the CDR3. V lost 0 bases to trimming and J lost 2 bases, with 12 bases between them. CDR1 is MNHGY, CDR2 SAAAGT, per germline. CDR3 sequence reads: CASSYSGGHYTDTQYF. The CDR3 DNA follows: TGTGCCAGCAGTTACTCGGGGGGACACTACACAGATACGCAGTATTTT.

V and J are TRBV4-2 and TRBJ1-1, with D unclear. Germline CDR1 is LGHNA and CDR2 is YNFKEQ. The length of the CDR3 is 17 residues. Trimming pared 0 bases from V and 0 bases from J, leaving 14 bases between. The CDR3 region has the DNA TGTGCCAGCAGCCAAGATAGGATCCAACTCATGAACACTGAAGCTTTCTTT. Its protein is CASSQDRIQLMNTEAFF.

This clonotype was detected only a few times. This chain joins TRBV19 and TRBJ2-7; D call uncertain. This CDR3 comprises 12 residues. V was pared by 3 bases and J by 6 bases, with 9 bases between. Looked up from germline, CDR1 is LNHDA and CDR2 is SQIVND (reference sequence). The CDR3 DNA is TGTGCCAGTAGTATGGTGTGGGGCGAGCAGTACTTC. It specifies CASSMVWGEQYF. The complete variable domain, with remaining parts taken from reference TRBV19 and TRBJ2-7, reads DGGITQSPKYLFRKEGQNVTLSCEQNLNHDAMYWYRQDPGQGLRLIYYSQIVNDFQKGDIAEGYSVSREKKESFPLTVTSAQKNPTAFYLCASSMVWGEQYFGPGTRLTVT.

There are a few counts of this clonotype. The V gene is TRBV10-3, the J gene TRBJ1-3, with 8 bases aligning to TRBD1. Unmatched junction bases numbered 7, after V lost 6 bases and J lost 0 bases. Per germline, CDR1 ENHRY and CDR2 SYGVKD. This CDR3 is built from 16 residues. CDR3 sequence: CAIRKDRESSGNTIYF. The CDR3 DNA sequence: TGTGCCATCAGAAAGGACAGGGAGAGCTCTGGAAACACCATATATTTT.

This clonotype was detected only once. This may be a read error, as it is one base from a much larger clone. The chain carries TRBV7-2 and TRBJ1-2; D perhaps matches TRBD1 (5 bases). The CDR3 is 13 amino acids. Germline V gene data show CDR1 as SGHTA and CDR2 as FQGNSA. The CDR3 sequence is CVSSGGWENGYTF. The CDR3 bases are TGTGTCAGCAGCGGGGGGTGGGAGAATGGCTACACCTTC.

The sample holds a few counts of this clonotype. The chain has TRBV6-2 or TRBV6-3 and TRBJ2-3, with TRBD2 matching over 11 bases. Losses at the gene ends were 7 bases for V and 3 bases for J; bases not matched to a gene: 12. The V gene's germline CDR1 is MNHEY and CDR2 SVGEGT. This CDR3 has 17 residues. The CDR3 DNA follows: TGTGCCAGCAACTGGGGACTAGCGGATACACCTACAGATACGCAGTATTTT. Its translation is CASNWGLADTPTDTQYF.

This chain joins TRBV2 and TRBJ2-5; D uncertain. The germline CDR1 and CDR2 sequences are SNHLY and FYNNEI. Trimming removed 7 bases at V and 2 bases at J, with 5 bases between. The CDR3 spans 11 residues. The CDR3 DNA reads TGTGCCAGCATGGGGCAAGAGACCCAGTACTTC. This sequence encodes CASMGQETQYF.

The rearrangement links TRBV5-4 to TRBJ2-3; 11 positions agree with TRBD2. V lost 1 base and J lost 5; bases outside the gene matches: 6. CDR3 length: 16 amino acids. The V gene's germline CDR1 is SGHNT and CDR2 YYREEE (reference sequence). CDR3 DNA: TGTGCCAGCAGCTTGTTTAGCGGGGGGGCGGTAGATACGCAGTATTTT. Translating it yields CASSLFSGGAVDTQYF.

In this sample, this clonotype turned up a few times. V gene TRBV7-2 combines with J gene TRBJ2-2; tentatively, D is TRBD2 (5 bases). CDR3 size: 16 residues. CDR1 SGHTA and CDR2 FQGNSA come from the germline V gene. V lost 5 bases to trimming and J lost 3 bases, with 16 bases between them. The CDR3 spells CASSLTRAPHTGELFF. The CDR3 nucleotides read TGTGCCAGCAGCCTTACTAGAGCCCCCCACACCGGGGAGCTGTTTTTT.

The J gene is TRBJ2-1, the V gene TRBV12-3 or TRBV12-4, with TRBD1 matching over 7 bases. CDR3 length equals 12 residues. V shed 5 bases and J 11 bases; nucleotides not matched to a gene: 6. CDR3 sequence reads: CASSPNRGQQFF. For the CDR3, the DNA is TGTGCCAGCAGTCCGAACAGGGGCCAGCAGTTCTTC.